The 2 T cell receptor beta chains listed next were all sequenced from one sample in a study of blood T cell repertoires in COVID-19. Sequenced by immunoSEQ multiplex PCR; TCRdb stores in-frame clones only, minus some. The table lists 150,000 or so clones, roughly 90% of them singletons. The sample comprised PBMCs or T cells enriched from blood (not recorded which). The receptors here all came from a woman in her thirties or forties who had been exposed to COVID-19.

This clone was detected only a few times. J is TRBJ1-2 and V is TRBV3-1 (or the pseudogene TRBV3-2), with TRBD1 matching over 8 bases. The CDR3 contains 14 residues. From germline, CDR1 is LGHDT and CDR2 YNNKEL (reference sequence). J was trimmed by 4 bases and V by 3 bases; bases with no gene match: 4. The CDR3 region is CASSQDREAYGYTF. CDR3 nucleotides: TGTGCCAGCAGCCAGGACAGGGAGGCCTATGGCTACACCTTC.

The V gene is TRBV11-2, the J gene TRBJ2-1, with 12 bases that match TRBD2. V was pared by 2 bases and J by 5 bases, with 10 bases of the junction left unmatched. The CDR3 loop spans 18 amino acids. Germline V lookup: CDR1 SGHAT, CDR2 FQNNGV. CDR3 nucleotide sequence: TGTGCCAGCAGCTTATTAACTAGCGGGGGGTATAGCGACAATGAGCAGTTCTTC. It encodes CASSLLTSGGYSDNEQFF.